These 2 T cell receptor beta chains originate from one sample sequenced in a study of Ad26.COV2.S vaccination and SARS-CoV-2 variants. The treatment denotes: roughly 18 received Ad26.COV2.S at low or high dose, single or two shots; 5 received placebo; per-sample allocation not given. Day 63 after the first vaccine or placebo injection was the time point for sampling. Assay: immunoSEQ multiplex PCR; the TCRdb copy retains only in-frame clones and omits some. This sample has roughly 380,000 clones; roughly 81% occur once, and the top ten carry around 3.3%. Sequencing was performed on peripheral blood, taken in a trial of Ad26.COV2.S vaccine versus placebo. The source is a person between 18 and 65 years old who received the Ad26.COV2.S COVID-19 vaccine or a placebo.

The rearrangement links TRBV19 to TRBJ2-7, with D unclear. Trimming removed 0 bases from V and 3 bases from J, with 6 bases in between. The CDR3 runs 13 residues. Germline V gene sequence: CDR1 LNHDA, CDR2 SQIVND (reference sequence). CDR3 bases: TGTGCCAGTAGTATAGAGGTGGGCTACGAGCAGTACTTC. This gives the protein CASSIEVGYEQYF.

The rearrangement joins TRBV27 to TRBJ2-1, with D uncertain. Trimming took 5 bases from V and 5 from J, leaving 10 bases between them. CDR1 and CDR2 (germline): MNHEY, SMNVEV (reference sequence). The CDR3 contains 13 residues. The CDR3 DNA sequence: TGTGCCAGCAGTCCCCATTGGGACAATGAGCAGTTCTTC. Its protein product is CASSPHWDNEQFF.